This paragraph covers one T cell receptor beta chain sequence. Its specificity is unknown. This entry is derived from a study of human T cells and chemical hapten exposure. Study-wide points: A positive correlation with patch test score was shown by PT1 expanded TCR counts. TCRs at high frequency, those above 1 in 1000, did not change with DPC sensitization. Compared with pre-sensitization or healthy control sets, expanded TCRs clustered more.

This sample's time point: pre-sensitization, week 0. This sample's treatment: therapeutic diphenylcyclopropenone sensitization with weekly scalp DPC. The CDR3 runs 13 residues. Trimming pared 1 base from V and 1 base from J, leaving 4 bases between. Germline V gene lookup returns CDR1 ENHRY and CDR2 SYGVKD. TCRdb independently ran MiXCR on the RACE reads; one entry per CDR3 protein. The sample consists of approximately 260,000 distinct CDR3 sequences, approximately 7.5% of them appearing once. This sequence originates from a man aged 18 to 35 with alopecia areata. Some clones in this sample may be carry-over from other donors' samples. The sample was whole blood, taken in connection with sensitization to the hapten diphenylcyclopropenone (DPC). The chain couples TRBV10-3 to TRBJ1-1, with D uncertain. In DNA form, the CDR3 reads TGTGCCATCAGTGAGTATGGGAACACTGAAGCTTTCTTT. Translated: CAISEYGNTEAFF.